One T cell receptor beta chain is described in this entry. This specimen belongs to a study of response to subunit inactivated influenza vaccine. The CDR3 length is 18 residues. The germline V gene has CDR1 SGHAT and CDR2 FQDESV (reference sequence). V lost 7 bases to trimming and J lost 5 bases; unmatched junction nucleotides: 18. TCRdb reprocessed the RT-PCR reads via MiXCR and lists one record per CDR3 protein. The sample records 500,000 to 700,000 distinct CDR3 sequences, approximately 24% being singletons. The same specimen was also included in a second study, on T cells expressing NK-cell markers. That study reports: It was by 5'RACE template switching with UMIs that TCR beta cDNA was made.

The gene calls are TRBV11-1 and TRBJ2-1; the match to TRBD1 covers 9 bases. This clonotype was obtained from a man aged 50 or older who received an inactivated influenza vaccine. The starting material was CD4+ T cells sorted from PBMCs, obtained 11 to 12 days after vaccination. The chain's CDR3 is CASNLPGAGTGNHNEQFF. The DNA for the CDR3 is TGTGCCAGCAACCTACCAGGGGCTGGGACAGGGAACCACAATGAGCAGTTCTTC.